Below are 5 T cell receptor beta chains sequenced from a single sample in a study of T cells in Graves' hyperthyroidism and ophthalmopathy. Amplified TCR beta CDR3 regions came from RNA transcripts. Carried out on the TCR CDR3, a first-round RT-PCR used the HTBI primer set. TCRdb fed the multiplex PCR reads into MiXCR, producing one record per CDR3 protein. Of hundreds of thousands of distinct CDR3 sequences listed, around 15% were seen once; the top ten hold 9.5% to 13%. Source material: blood. These receptors were taken from a woman aged 18 to 35 with Graves' hyperthyroidism.

This clonotype has more than one count but fewer than ten. The V call is TRBV30, the J call TRBJ2-3, with 7 bases fitting TRBD1. The CDR3 sequence is 13 residues long. The germline V gene has CDR1 GTSNPN and CDR2 SVGIG (reference sequence). The CDR3 loop is CAFGQELGDTQYF. In nucleotides, the CDR3 is TGTGCATTCGGACAGGAGCTAGGAGATACGCAGTATTTT. Full variable domain (remainder filled in from reference TRBV30 and TRBJ2-3): SQTIHQWPATLVQPVGSPLSLECTVEGTSNPNLYWYRQAAGRGLQLLFYSVGIGQISSEVPQNLSASRPQDRQFILSSKKLLLSDSGFYLCAFGQELGDTQYFGPGTRLTVL.

The CDR3 spells CASSVSGAGTGGYTF. DNA for the CDR3: TGTGCCAGCAGTGTAAGCGGGGCAGGGACTGGAGGCTACACCTTC. This chain connects TRBV6-1 to TRBJ1-2; tentative D call: TRBD1 (5 bases). The germline V gene encodes CDR1 MNHNS and CDR2 SASEGT. V was trimmed by 4 bases and J by 8 bases, leaving 20 bases between them. The CDR3 runs to 15 residues.

In its sample, this clonotype was seen many times. The rearrangement joins TRBV2 to TRBJ2-4; D may correspond to TRBD1 or TRBD2 (5 bases each). Trimming took off 1 base at V and 0 bases at J, with 16 bases between the two ends. Germline V gene lookup returns CDR1 SNHLY and CDR2 FYNNEI. This CDR3 is built from 18 residues. CDR3 protein: CASSEDPRDPLAKNIQYF. DNA of the CDR3: TGTGCCAGCAGTGAAGACCCTCGGGACCCACTAGCCAAAAACATTCAGTACTTC.

This clonotype was seen many times. The V call is TRBV2, the J call TRBJ2-1; 7 nucleotides align to TRBD2. Germline-derived CDR1 and CDR2 are SNHLY and FYNNEI. This CDR3 has 16 residues. The ends lost 8 bases at V and 0 bases at J; junction bases unmatched: 10. In DNA, the CDR3 is TGTGCCAGCGGGCCACTAGCGAGAAGCTCCTACAATGAGCAGTTCTTC. It is translated as CASGPLARSSYNEQFF.

V usage is TRBV20-1 and J usage is TRBJ2-7; D gene uncertain. V dropped 3 bases and J dropped 1 base, with 13 bases sitting between them. This CDR3 comprises 14 residues. Germline V gene sequence: CDR1 DFQATT, CDR2 SNEGSKA (reference sequence). The CDR3: CSARSNPMSYEQYF. In DNA, the CDR3 is TGCAGTGCTAGGTCTAACCCCATGTCCTACGAGCAGTACTTC.